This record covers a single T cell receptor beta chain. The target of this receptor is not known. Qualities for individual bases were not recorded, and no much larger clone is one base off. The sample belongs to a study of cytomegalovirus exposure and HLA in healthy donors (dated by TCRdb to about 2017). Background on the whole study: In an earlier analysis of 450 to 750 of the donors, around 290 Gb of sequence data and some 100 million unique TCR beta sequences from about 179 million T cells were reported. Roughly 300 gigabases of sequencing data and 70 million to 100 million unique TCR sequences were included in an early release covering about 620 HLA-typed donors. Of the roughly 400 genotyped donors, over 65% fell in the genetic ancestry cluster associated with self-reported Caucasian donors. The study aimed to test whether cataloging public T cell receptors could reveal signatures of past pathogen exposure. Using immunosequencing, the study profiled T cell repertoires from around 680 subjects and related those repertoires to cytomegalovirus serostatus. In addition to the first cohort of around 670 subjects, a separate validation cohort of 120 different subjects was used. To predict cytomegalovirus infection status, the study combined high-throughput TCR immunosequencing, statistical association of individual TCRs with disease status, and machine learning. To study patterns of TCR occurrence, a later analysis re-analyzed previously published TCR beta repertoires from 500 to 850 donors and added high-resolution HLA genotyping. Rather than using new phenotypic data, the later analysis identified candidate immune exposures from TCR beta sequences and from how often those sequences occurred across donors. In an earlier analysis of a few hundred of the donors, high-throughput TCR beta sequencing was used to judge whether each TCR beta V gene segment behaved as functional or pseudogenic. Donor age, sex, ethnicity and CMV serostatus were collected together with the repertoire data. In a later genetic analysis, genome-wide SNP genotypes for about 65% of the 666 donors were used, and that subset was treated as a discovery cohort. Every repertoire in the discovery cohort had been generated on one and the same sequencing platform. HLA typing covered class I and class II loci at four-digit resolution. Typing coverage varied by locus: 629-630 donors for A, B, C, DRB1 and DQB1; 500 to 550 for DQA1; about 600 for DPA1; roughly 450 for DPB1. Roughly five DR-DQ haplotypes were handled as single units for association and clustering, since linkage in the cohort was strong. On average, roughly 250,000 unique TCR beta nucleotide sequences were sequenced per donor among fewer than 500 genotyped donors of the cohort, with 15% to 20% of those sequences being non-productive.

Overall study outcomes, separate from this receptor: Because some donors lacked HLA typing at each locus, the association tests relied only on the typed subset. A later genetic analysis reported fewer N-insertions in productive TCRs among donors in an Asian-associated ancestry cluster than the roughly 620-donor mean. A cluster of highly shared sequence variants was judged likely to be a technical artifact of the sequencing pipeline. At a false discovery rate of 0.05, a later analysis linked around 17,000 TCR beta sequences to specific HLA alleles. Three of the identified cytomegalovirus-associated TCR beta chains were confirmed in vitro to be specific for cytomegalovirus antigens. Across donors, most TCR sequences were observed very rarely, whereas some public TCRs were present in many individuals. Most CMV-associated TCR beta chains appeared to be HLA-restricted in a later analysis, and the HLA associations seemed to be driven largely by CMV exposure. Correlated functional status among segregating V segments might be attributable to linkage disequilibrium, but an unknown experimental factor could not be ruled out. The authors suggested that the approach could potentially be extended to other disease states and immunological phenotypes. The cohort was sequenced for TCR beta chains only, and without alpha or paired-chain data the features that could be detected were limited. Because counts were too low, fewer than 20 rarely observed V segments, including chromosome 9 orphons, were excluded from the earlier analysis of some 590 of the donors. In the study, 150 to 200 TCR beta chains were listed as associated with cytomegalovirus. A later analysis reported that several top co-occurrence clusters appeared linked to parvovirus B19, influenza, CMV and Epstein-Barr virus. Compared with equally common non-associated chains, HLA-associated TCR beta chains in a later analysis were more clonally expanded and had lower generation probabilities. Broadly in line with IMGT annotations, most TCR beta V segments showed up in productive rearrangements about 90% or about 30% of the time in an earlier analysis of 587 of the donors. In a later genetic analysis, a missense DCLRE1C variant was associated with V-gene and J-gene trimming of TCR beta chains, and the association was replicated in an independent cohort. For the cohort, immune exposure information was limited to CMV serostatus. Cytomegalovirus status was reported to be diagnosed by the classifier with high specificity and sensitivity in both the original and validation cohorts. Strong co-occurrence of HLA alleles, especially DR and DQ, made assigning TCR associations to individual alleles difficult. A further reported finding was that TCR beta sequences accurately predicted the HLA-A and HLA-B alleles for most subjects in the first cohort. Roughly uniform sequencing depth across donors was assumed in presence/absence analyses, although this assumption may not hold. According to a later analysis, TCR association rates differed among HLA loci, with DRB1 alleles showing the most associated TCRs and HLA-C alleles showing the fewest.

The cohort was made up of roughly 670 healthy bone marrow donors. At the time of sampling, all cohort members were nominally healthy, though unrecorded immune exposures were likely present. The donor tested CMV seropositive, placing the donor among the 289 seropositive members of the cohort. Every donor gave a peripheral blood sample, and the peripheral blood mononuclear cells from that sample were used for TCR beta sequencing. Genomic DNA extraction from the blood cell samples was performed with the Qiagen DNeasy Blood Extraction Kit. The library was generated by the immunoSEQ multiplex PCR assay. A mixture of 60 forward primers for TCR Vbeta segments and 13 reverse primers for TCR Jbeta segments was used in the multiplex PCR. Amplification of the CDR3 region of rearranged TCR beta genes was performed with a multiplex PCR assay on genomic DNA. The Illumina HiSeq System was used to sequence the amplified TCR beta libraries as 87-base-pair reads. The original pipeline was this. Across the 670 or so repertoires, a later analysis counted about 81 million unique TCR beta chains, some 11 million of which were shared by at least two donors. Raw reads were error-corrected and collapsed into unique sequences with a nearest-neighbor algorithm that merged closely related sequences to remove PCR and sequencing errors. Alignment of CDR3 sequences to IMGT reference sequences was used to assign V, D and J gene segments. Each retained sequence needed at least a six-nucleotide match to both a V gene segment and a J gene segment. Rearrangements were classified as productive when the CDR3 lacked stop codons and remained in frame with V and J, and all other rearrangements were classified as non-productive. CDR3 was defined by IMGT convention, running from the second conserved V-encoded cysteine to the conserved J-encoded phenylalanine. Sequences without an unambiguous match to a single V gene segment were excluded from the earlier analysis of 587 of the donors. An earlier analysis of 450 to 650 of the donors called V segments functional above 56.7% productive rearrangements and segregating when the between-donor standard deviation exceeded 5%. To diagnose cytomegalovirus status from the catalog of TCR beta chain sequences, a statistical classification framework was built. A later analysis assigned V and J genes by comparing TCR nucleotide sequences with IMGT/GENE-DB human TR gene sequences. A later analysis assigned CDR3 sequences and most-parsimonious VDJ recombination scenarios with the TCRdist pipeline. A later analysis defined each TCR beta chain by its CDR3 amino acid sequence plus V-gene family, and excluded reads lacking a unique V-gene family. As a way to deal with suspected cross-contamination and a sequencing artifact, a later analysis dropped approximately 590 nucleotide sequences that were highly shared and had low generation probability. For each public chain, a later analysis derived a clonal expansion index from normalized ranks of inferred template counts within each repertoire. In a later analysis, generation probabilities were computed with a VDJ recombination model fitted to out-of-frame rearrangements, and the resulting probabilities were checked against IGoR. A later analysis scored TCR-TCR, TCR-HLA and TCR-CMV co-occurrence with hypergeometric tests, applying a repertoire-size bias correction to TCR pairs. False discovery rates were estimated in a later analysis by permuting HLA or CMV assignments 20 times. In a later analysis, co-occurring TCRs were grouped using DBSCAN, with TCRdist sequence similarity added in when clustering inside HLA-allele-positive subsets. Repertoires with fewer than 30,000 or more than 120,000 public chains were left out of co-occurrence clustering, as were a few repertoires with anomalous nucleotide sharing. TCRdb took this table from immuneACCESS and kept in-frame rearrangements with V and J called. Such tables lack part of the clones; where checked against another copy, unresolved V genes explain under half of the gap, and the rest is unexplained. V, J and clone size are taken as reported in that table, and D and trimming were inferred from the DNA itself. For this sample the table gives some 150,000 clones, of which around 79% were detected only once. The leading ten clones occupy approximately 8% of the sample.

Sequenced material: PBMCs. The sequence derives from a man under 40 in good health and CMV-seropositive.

The CDR3 sequence is CASSPPSLEETQYF. The base sequence is TGTGCCAGCTCACCACCGTCACTAGAAGAGACCCAGTACTTC. Rearrangement joined TRBV18 to TRBJ2-5; 5 matching bases give a weak D call of TRBD2. For CDR1 and CDR2, the germline V gene lists KGHSH and LQKENI. V lost 0 bases and J lost 3 bases; the stretch between them is 8 bases long. The CDR3 starts with the cysteine, ends with the phenylalanine, and has 14 residues. The only DNA kept is the CDR3, 42 bases in frame from the first base.